This T cell receptor (beta chain) comes out of a study of cytomegalovirus exposure and HLA in healthy donors. Study observations and caveats: HLA-A and HLA-B allele assignments for most subjects were reportedly predicted accurately using TCR beta sequences.

The PCR used 60 Vbeta and 13 Jbeta primers. Sequencing was performed with immunoSEQ multiplex PCR; in TCRdb, only in-frame clones are kept and a portion is missing. This sample has about 62,000 clones; around 80% occur once, and the top ten carry 2.5% to 3%. Comment on this clone: What it binds is not known.

Germline CDR1 is SGHDT and CDR2 is YYEEEE. This CDR3 has 17 residues. Trimming shortened V by 1 base and J by 4 bases, and 21 bases separated the two germline ends. The sequenced sample consisted of PBMCs. The sequence came from a young woman in good health and CMV-seronegative. V and J are TRBV5-6 and TRBJ2-7, with D possibly being TRBD1 (6 bases). Written as DNA, the CDR3 is TGTGCCAGCAGCTTGTGGAGTCCGGGACAATCATATTACGAGCAGTACTTC. Translated, it gives CASSLWSPGQSYYEQYF. Together with reference TRBV5-6 and TRBJ2-7, the CDR3 gives the full variable domain: DAGVTQSPTHLIKTRGQQVTLRCSPKSGHDTVSWYQQALGQGPQFIFQYYEEEERQRGNFPDRFSGHQFPNYSSELNVNALLLGDSALYLCASSLWSPGQSYYEQYFGPGTRLTVT.